Detailed here is one T cell receptor beta chain. Its recognized antigen is unknown. Sequencing took place on a NextSeq 550. The Human TCR Profiling Kit (MiLaboratory) was used to make UMI-labeled 5' RACE TRB cDNA libraries. cDNA synthesis used the entire amount of extracted RNA, and PCR amplification then used the entire amount of cDNA produced. Libraries were prepared in parallel using an identical number of PCR cycles. Processing in the source paper ran as follows. With a requirement of at least two reads per UMI, MIGEC and MiXCR extracted about 50,000 +/- 10,000 unique UMI-labeled TRB cDNA molecules per library. An average of about 40,000 +/- 10,000 functional in-frame TRB CDR3 nucleotide clonotypes without stop codons was found per library. Diversity metrics, including normalized Shannon-Wiener and Chao1, were computed in VDJtools after downsampling to 5000 UMI-labeled TRB molecules per sample. VDJtools was used to calculate clonotype-size-weighted physicochemical properties of the central five CDR3 residues, namely interaction energy, strength, volume and Kidera factor 4. The reads went through TCRdb reprocessing, and each CDR3 protein sequence gets one entry with no DNA. These V and J calls are TCRdb output, not the study's own analysis. The sample's table covers tens of thousands of distinct CDR3 sequences. The top ten clonotypes cover about 0.49% of the sample.

CDR1 and CDR2 (SGHTA, FQGNSA) derive from the germline V gene. From the cysteine through the phenylalanine, the CDR3 covers 14 amino acids. No DNA appears here. The data derive from a study of CXCR3-negative and CXCR3-positive naive CD8 T cells (dated by TCRdb to the late 2010s). A note on the overall study: Some 130 million TRB reads were obtained in total, roughly 1.5 +/- 0.3 million reads per library. Naive subsets from roughly 5 donors and memory cells from 3 donors were included in the TRBV-TRBJ cluster analysis. Diversity and physicochemical repertoire analyses covered 10 to 11 donors pooled from two independent experiments. Study-wide conclusions, independent of this receptor: TRBV-TRBJ usage was similar between naive CXCR3-negative and CXCR3-positive cells from the same donor, while memory cells showed distinct patterns. CXCR3 expression partially decreased after cryopreservation, so most assays used freshly isolated PBMCs. Because surface CD5, which has been linked to self-reactivity in mice, was comparable between naive subsets, TCR interaction strength was also inferred from TRB CDR3 physicochemical properties. Compared with CXCR3-negative naive cells, CXCR3-positive naive cells had TRB CDR3s with higher hydrophobicity (lower Kidera factor 4), lower energy, and higher strength and volume indices. Comparably high repertoire diversity was found in both naive subsets, whereas much lower repertoire diversity was found in memory CD8+ T cells.

For every CD8+ T cell subset, fewer than 350,000 cells were flow-sorted straight into RLT lysis buffer, and each subset was sorted in triplicate. To keep memory contaminants out, a stringent definition of naive CD8+ T cells was applied: CD45RO-CCR7+CD27+CD95-. Using standard density gradient centrifugation, peripheral blood mononuclear cells were isolated from buffy coats. Naive CXCR3-negative and CXCR3-positive CD8+ T cells were flow-sorted using a FACSAria III. Total RNA was extracted from sorted cells with an RNeasy Mini Kit. The sequence was collected from a human donor in good health. Some clones in this sample may be carry-over from other donors' samples. Recombination connected TRBV7-2 to TRBJ1-2; without DNA, the TCRdb call of TRBD1 cannot be checked. Sequencing used naive CXCR3+ CD8+ T cells from blood. Reading the label with the study, this specimen's cell subset or site is: CD45RO-CCR7+CD27+CD95- naive CD8+ T cells expressing CXCR3 (TNR3+). The CDR3 amino acid sequence is: CASSSHPTGNGYTF.